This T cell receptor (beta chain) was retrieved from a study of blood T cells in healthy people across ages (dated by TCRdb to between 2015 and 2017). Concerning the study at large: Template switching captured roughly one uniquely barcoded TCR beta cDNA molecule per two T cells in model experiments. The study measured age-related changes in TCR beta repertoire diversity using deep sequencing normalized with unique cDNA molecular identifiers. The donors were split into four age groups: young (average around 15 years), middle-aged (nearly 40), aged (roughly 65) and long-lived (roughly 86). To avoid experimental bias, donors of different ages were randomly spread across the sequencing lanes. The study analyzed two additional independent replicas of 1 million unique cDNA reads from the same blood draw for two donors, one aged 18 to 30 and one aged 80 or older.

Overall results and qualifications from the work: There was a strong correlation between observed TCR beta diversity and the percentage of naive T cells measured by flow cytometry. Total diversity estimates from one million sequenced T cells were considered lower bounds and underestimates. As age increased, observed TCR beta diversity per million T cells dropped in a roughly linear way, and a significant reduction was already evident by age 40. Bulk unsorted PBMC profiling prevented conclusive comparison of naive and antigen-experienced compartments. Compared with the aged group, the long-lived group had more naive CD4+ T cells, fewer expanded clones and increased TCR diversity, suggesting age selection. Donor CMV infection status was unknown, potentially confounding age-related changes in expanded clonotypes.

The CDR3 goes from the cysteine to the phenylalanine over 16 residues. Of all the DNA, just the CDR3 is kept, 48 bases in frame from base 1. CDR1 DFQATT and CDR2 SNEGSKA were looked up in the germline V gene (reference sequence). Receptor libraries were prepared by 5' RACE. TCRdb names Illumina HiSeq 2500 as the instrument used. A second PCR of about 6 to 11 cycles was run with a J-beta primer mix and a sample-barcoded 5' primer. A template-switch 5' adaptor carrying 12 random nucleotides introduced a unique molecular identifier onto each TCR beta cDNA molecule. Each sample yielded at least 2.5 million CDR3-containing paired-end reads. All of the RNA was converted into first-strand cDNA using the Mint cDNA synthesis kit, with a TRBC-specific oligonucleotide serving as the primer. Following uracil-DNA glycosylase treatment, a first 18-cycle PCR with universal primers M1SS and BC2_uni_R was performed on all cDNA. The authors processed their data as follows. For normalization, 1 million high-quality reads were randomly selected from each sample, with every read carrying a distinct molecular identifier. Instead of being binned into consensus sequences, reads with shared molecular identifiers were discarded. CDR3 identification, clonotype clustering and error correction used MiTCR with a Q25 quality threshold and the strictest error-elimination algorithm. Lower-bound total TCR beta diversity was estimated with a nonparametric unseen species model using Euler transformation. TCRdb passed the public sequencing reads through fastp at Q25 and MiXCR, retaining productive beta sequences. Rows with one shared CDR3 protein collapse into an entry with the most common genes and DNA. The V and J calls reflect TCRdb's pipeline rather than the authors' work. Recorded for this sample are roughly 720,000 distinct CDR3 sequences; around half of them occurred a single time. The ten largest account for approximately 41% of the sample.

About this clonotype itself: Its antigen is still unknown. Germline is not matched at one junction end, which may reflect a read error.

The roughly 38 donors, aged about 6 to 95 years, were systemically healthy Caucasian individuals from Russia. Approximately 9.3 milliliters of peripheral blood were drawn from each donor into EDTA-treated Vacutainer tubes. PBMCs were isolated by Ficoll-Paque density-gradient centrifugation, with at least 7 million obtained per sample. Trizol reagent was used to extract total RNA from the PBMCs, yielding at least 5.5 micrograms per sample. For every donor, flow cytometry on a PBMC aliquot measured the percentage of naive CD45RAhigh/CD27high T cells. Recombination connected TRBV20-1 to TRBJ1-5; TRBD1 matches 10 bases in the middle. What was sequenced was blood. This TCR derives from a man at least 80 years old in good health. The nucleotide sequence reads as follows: TGTAGTGCTCGTGGGGGACAGGGGTTGAGCAATCAGCCCCAGCATTTT. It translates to CSARGGQGLSNQPQHF.